This T cell receptor (beta chain) was observed in a study of OX40 agonist ivuxolimab in advanced cancers. At the level of the study: Patients got intravenous ivuxolimab at 0.01 to 10 mg/kg every 2 weeks.

This CDR3 region has 12 residues. Per germline, CDR1 SGHTA and CDR2 FQGTGA. V was cut by 6 bases and J by 2 bases, with 8 bases left in between. If patients had autoimmune disease history or systemic immunosuppression, they were excluded. Produced via immunoSEQ multiplex PCR; TCRdb's table is partial and in-frame only. The profile shows 50,000 to 65,000 clones, approximately 90% of them singletons. The chain recombines TRBV7-3 with TRBJ2-7; D ambiguous. This TCR was recovered from an adult with an advanced solid tumor such as melanoma, head and neck, liver or kidney cancer. The specimen comprised CD4+ or CD8+ T cells sorted from blood, sampled in a trial of the OX40 agonist ivuxolimab. CDR3 sequence: CASRPLAYEQYF. The CDR3 coding sequence is TGTGCCAGCAGACCCTTAGCCTACGAGCAGTACTTC.